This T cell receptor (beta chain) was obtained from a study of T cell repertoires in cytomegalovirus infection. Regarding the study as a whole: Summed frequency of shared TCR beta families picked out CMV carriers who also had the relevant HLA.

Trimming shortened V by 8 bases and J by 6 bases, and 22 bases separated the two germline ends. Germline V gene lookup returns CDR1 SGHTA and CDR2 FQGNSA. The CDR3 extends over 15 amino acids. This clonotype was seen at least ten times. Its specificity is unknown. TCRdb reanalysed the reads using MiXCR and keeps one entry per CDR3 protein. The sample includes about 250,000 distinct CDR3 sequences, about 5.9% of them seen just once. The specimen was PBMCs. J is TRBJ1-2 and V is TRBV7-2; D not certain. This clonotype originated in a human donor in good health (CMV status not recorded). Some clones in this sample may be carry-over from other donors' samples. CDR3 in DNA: TGTGCCAGCGGCGGTTTCGGGTCCTTTCAAAATGGCTACACCTTC. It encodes CASGGFGSFQNGYTF.